This T cell receptor beta chain was sequenced for a study of shared clonotypes between healthy human individuals. General observations from the study: Larger richness was generally estimated for naive than memory subsets. Generation probabilities were higher for clonotypes shared across all four sorted-subset donors than for unshared ones.

This clone was recorded only once. Its target is unknown. Profiling relied on immunoSEQ multiplex PCR, and the TCRdb table lists in-frame clones only, not all of them. Of about 2.3 million clones listed, over 90% are singletons. Germline CDR1 SGHTA, CDR2 FQGNSA. The CDR3 extends over 18 amino acids. The ends were cut back, 5 bases at V and 8 bases at J, with 28 bases in the middle. The sequence was collected from a man aged 18 to 29 in good health. Some clones in this sample may be carry-over from other donors' samples. The sequenced sample was naive CD4+ T cells from PBMCs. Subset here: CD45RA+ positively selected. The V and J genes are TRBV7-2 and TRBJ2-1; tentative D call: TRBD1 (5 bases). CDR3 sequence reads: CASSIGRLGAPSSDEQFF. In nucleotides, the CDR3 is TGTGCCAGCAGCATAGGCCGTCTAGGGGCCCCGAGCTCTGATGAGCAGTTCTTC.